This T cell receptor beta chain came from a study of cytomegalovirus exposure and HLA in healthy donors. The overall study: HLA-typed donors were the source of about 85 million unique TCRs, which an early data release held. The study, taken as a whole, reports: Sequencing likely produced, as an artifact, a cluster of highly shared sequence variants. A few chains tied to CMV proved CMV antigen-specific in vitro.

This clone was observed a handful of times. Its target is unknown. The CDR3 runs to 16 residues. The germline gives CDR1 SGHNT, CDR2 YYREEE (reference sequence). V was pared by 4 bases and J by 0 bases, with 5 bases of the junction left unmatched. The PCR contained 60 Vbeta and 13 Jbeta primers. TCRdb keeps only in-frame clones here, not all; method: immunoSEQ multiplex PCR. The sample has fewer than 100,000 clones, 6% to 9% seen once. The chain recombines TRBV5-4 with TRBJ2-1; 9 bases are shared with TRBD2. Sequencing input: PBMCs. The clonotype comes from a man in his fifties in good health and CMV-seronegative. CDR3 DNA: TGTGCCAGCAGCGCGGGGGGGGCGAGCTCCTACAATGAGCAGTTCTTC. It specifies CASSAGGASSYNEQFF. Drawing the rest from reference TRBV5-4 and TRBJ2-1, the complete variable domain is ETGVTQSPTHLIKTRGQQVTLRCSSQSGHNTVSWYQQALGQGPQFIFQYYREEENGRGNFPPRFSGLQFPNYSSELNVNALELDDSALYLCASSAGGASSYNEQFFGPGTRLTVL.